This is a list of T cell receptor beta chains from one sample in a study of shared clonotypes between healthy human individuals. Generated by immunoSEQ multiplex PCR, the TCRdb table keeps only in-frame clones and is missing some. The sample shows about 1.1 million clones, around 78% of them seen only once. The sample consisted of memory CD4+ T cells from PBMCs. Every receptor here comes from a man aged 18 to 30 in good health. Some clones in this sample may be carry-over from other donors' samples. Each CDR3 is given with its conserved first and last residue. The order of the fields is J gene, D gene, V gene, clone size, CDR3 DNA, CDR3 protein. A D gene is named only where the DNA matches it firmly. Not every row has a clone size; where given, it reads once, few, many or a size class.

>TRBJ1-2|NA|TRBV28|NA
TGTGCCGGCAGTTTGGGGAGCTATGGCTACACCTTC
CAGSLGSYGYTF
>TRBJ2-4|NA|TRBV7-9|NA
TGTGCCAGCAGCCAGCCGGGCTCCAAAAACATTCAGTACTTC
CASSQPGSKNIQYF
>TRBJ1-4|TRBD1|TRBV5-4|NA
TGTGCCAGCGGACGACAGGGGGCGGGTGAAAAACTGTTTTTT
CASGRQGAGEKLFF
>TRBJ1-2|NA|TRBV19|NA
TGTGCCAGTAGTCCGCCAGGGGCTCCTAACTATGGCTACACCTTC
CASSPPGAPNYGYTF
>TRBJ1-1|NA|TRBV29-1|NA
TGCAGAGTGTCAGACAGAGCGGGCACTGAAGCTTTCTTT
CRVSDRAGTEAFF
>TRBJ1-4|TRBD1|TRBV9|NA
TGTGCCAGCAGCACGAGGACAGGGGGAGAAAAACTGTTTTTT
CASSTRTGGEKLFF
>TRBJ1-2|TRBD1|TRBV30|NA
TGTGCCTGGATGGAAGAAGGGACAGGGGGCAACGGCTACACCTTC
CAWMEEGTGGNGYTF
>TRBJ2-7|NA|TRBV5-1|NA
TGCGCCAGCAGCTTGGGACACCCGGGGTCCTACGAGCAGTACTTC
CASSLGHPGSYEQYF
>TRBJ1-4|NA|TRBV7-9|NA
TGTGCCAGCAGCCCCCCCACTTATGAAAAACTGTTTTTT
CASSPPTYEKLFF
>TRBJ2-7|NA|TRBV7-9|few
TGTGCCAGTCGGATAGGGCCTTTCGACGAGCAGTACTTC
CASRIGPFDEQYF
>TRBJ1-1|TRBD1|TRBV7-9|NA
TGTGCCAGCAGCTTCACCGGGACAGGGGAAGAAGCTTTCTTT
CASSFTGTGEEAFF
>TRBJ1-1|TRBD1|TRBV29-1|NA
TGCAGCCTCTCGGGACAGGGGGCTAAAGCTTTCTTT
CSLSGQGAKAFF
>TRBJ2-3|NA|TRBV19|NA
TGTGCCAGTGGCATAGGGGGGCAGTATTTT
CASGIGGQYF
>TRBJ2-5|NA|TRBV7-7|NA
TGTGCCAGCAGCCGCGACAGCCAGGAGACCCAGTACTTC
CASSRDSQETQYF
>TRBJ2-5|NA|TRBV29-1|few
TGCAGCGTTGGCCGGGAGACCCAGTACTTC
CSVGRETQYF
>TRBJ2-7|NA|TRBV9|once
TGTGCCAGCAGTGATCCGGCCGGGTCCGGTGGCGAGCAGTACTTC
CASSDPAGSGGEQYF
>TRBJ2-2|NA|TRBV29-1|many
TGCAGCGTCTGTGCGGCTACAACACCCGGGGAGCTGTTTTTT
CSVCAATTPGELFF
>TRBJ1-5|TRBD1|TRBV27|NA
TGTGCCAGCAGCCCGGGACAGGGGATTTGGAGCAATCAGCCCCAGCATTTT
CASSPGQGIWSNQPQHF
>TRBJ2-5|TRBD2|TRBV7-9|NA
TGTGCCAGCAGCTCTTCCCGGGGGGGCCCTGCGCCCCTGGAGACCCAGTACTTC
CASSSSRGGPAPLETQYF
>TRBJ2-7|TRBD1|TRBV19|NA
TGTGCCAGTAGTGTCGATCACAGGGGAATTGTATACGAGCAGTACTTC
CASSVDHRGIVYEQYF
>TRBJ2-7|TRBD1|TRBV7-6|NA
TGTGCCAGCAGCCCCCAGGACAGGATATCCTACGAGCAGTACTTC
CASSPQDRISYEQYF
>TRBJ2-5|TRBD2|TRBV6-5|NA
TGTGCCAGCAGTACCCCGGGAGGGCCCCACTTC
CASSTPGGPHF
>TRBJ1-4|NA|TRBV7-2|NA
TGTGCCAGCAGCTTAGTAGGGCATTATAATGAAAAACTGTTTTTT
CASSLVGHYNEKLFF